This T cell receptor beta chain was identified in a study of tumor-infiltrating lymphocytes in primary liver carcinoma (TCRdb year 2017). Looking at the study overall: The five patients, three men and two women aged 30 to 69 years, had hepatocellular carcinoma (four) or combined HCC and intrahepatic cholangiocarcinoma (one). The roughly 27 tumor region samples were profiled with Agilent mRNA microarrays so that TCRbeta repertoire diversity could be related to the local molecular phenotype. Samples yielded roughly 3.5 to 8 million productive TCRbeta reads; read depth did not differ significantly between tissue types. A total of roughly 35 specimens from 5 patients, comprising approximately 25 tumor regions, 5 adjacent noncancerous liver tissues and 5 peripheral blood samples, were covered by TCRbeta repertoire sequencing. TCRbeta repertoire sequencing, expression microarrays and whole-exome sequencing were combined in the study across five regions of each liver tumor, with adjacent normal tissue and blood also included. The tumors of the five patients were staged as T1-T3 N0M0, with maximum diameters ranging from roughly 4 to 10 cm. Technical replicate repertoires showed high reproducibility, with mean shared-clone rates roughly 0.89 and correlation coefficients above 0.95. Beyond this particular receptor, the publication reports: Only about 8-24% of top clones were present in all five regions of a tumor, suggesting spatial heterogeneity of tumor-infiltrating T cells. Only the TCR beta chain was sequenced, which likely underestimates true repertoire diversity because unpaired alpha chains were not captured. The top 250 clones made up a significantly larger repertoire fraction in tumors than in blood (p = 0.039). Repertoire overlap was higher between tumor regions (mean approximately 36%) than tumor-adjacent (approximately 17%) or tumor-blood (about 14%) pairs, consistent with antigen-driven expansion. The study included only five patients, and the authors note findings should be validated in a larger study. Bulk unsorted samples precluded comparing CD4+ and CD8+ T cell repertoires.

As encoded in the germline V gene (reference sequence), CDR1 is SGHNT while CDR2 is YYREEE. Reading from cysteine to phenylalanine, the CDR3 counts 14 amino acids. The CDR3 DNA has 42 bases and is translated from base 1. TCRbeta-specific cDNA was reverse-transcribed from roughly 500 ng total RNA using a constant-region primer and ProtoScript II reverse transcriptase. Three nested multiplex PCR rounds, following a slightly modified ARM-PCR procedure, were used to build the TCRbeta libraries. The first two PCR rounds used multiplex TRBV1-TRBV30 forward primers with a Cbeta reverse primer, each for about 9 cycles. Sample barcodes and Illumina adapters were added in a final 25-cycle PCR with Deep VentR polymerase. Before sequencing, amplicons of 200-500 bp were purified from gel using a QIAquick gel extraction kit. An Illumina HiSeq 2500 was used to sequence the TCRbeta amplicons with 250-bp paired-end reads. Processing in the source paper ran as follows. To recover full CDR3 sequences, reads were quality-trimmed using Trimmomatic v0.33 and paired reads were then merged using FLASH v1.2.11. MiGEC v1.2.1b assigned V, D and J germline segments to the rearranged TCRbeta sequences. Clonotype statistics, along with Shannon-Wiener diversity indices, were calculated using VDJtools v1.0.0. To reduce sampling bias, subsequent analyses other than the diversity analysis used only the 250 most abundant clonotypes in each sample. TCRdb reanalyzed the raw reads on its own, using fastp at Q25 for trimming and MiXCR for clone calling, and kept in-frame beta chains. A single entry per CDR3 protein holds the most common genes and DNA from its merged rows. The V and J calls and clone size come from TCRdb's table, not from the authors' own analysis. The table for this sample lists approximately 100,000 distinct CDR3 sequences; about 70% of them were counted only once. The ten largest clones capture approximately 12% of the sample.

Total RNA and DNA were co-extracted without cell sorting from roughly 20-30 mg of bulk tissue using the AllPrep DNA/RNA mini kit. Surgical resection was performed in China between late 2015 and early 2016 on 5 or 6 patients with histopathologically diagnosed primary liver carcinoma. Chronic HBV infection was present in the patients, and the patients were treatment-naive at sampling. Five spatially separated regions were sampled from each tumor: the superior, inferior, left-lateral and right-lateral poles, plus the tumor centre. Histological examination found more than 80% viable tumor cells in every tumor sample. Fresh tumor and adjacent tissue pieces were bisected, with one half stored in RNAlater at -80 degrees C and the other half sent for histology. As concerns this clonotype: The antigen this receptor binds is unknown. One end of the junction does not line up with germline, which may come from a read error.

The sequence was obtained from a woman aged 60 to 75 with primary liver carcinoma and hepatitis B virus infection. The material sequenced was liver tumor tissue from sampling region 2. The cell subset or site label, read with the paper, signifies: tumor region T2, inferior pole. The sequence is built from TRBV5-4 and TRBJ1-2, and 7 junction bases match TRBD1. The sequence in DNA is TGTGCCAGCAGCACCTTCGACAGGGTGGCTGGCCACACCTTC. It translates as CASSTFDRVAGHTF.